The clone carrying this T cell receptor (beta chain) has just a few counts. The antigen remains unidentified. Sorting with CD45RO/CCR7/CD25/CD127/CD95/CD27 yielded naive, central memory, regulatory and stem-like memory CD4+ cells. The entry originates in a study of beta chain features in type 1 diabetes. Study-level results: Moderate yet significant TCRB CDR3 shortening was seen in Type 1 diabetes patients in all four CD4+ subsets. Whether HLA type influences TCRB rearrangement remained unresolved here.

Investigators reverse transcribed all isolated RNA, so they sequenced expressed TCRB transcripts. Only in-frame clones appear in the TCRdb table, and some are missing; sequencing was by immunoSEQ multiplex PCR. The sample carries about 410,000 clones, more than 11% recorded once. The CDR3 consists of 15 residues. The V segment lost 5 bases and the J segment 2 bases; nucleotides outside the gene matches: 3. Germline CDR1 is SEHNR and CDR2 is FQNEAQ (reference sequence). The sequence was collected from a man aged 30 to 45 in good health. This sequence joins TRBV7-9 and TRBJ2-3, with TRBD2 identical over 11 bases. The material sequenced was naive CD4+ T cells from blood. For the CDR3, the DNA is TGTGCCAGCAGCCAGACTAGCGGGGTCACAGATACGCAGTATTTT. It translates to CASSQTSGVTDTQYF.